This is a list of T cell receptor beta chains from one sample in a study of cytomegalovirus exposure and HLA in healthy donors. This table comes from immunoSEQ multiplex PCR, and its TCRdb copy is limited to in-frame clones, with some not included. Of around 200,000 clones in the sample, 77% were seen once. Sequenced input: PBMCs. The receptor source for this set is a woman in her sixties or seventies in good health and CMV-seropositive. The CDR3 runs from the conserved cysteine through the conserved F or W. Fields, in order: J gene, D gene, clone size, V gene, CDR3 protein, CDR3 DNA. D genes are given only for firm matches. A row's size may be missing; if present it is once, few, many or a size class.

TRBJ2-1,-,-,TRBV5-1,CASSLVGTTYNEQFF,TGCGCCAGCAGCTTGGTCGGGACAACTTACAATGAGCAGTTCTTC
TRBJ1-6,-,-,TRBV18,CASSPNEFPLHF,TGTGCCAGCTCACCTAATGAGTTCCCCCTCCACTTT
TRBJ2-1,-,-,TRBV21-1,CASSKATGTSDNEQFF,TGTGCCAGCAGCAAAGCCACCGGGACTAGCGACAATGAGCAGTTCTTC
TRBJ1-4,-,-,TRBV19,CASSNDGGTNEKLFF,TGTGCCAGTAGTAACGACGGGGGAACTAATGAAAAACTGTTTTTT
TRBJ1-4,-,-,TRBV2,CASSGHREYEKLFF,TGTGCCAGCAGTGGTCACAGGGAATATGAAAAACTGTTTTTT
TRBJ1-1,TRBD1,-,TRBV5-4,CASSFRGQGAFAEAFF,TGTGCCAGCAGCTTTAGGGGACAGGGGGCGTTTGCTGAAGCTTTCTTT
TRBJ2-1,-,few,TRBV19,CASNPRDTYNEQFF,TGTGCCAGTAACCCGAGGGACACCTACAATGAGCAGTTCTTC
TRBJ1-2,TRBD1,-,TRBV19,CASRRQGSGYTF,TGTGCCAGTAGAAGACAGGGATCTGGCTACACCTTC
TRBJ1-1,-,-,TRBV2,CASSVNQGAGEAFF,TGTGCCAGCAGTGTAAATCAAGGGGCTGGTGAAGCTTTCTTT
TRBJ1-2,TRBD1,-,TRBV19,CAKLSTGVVYGYTF,TGTGCCAAGCTAAGTACAGGGGTGGTATATGGCTACACCTTC
TRBJ1-2,-,-,TRBV4-2,CASSQGGTGTHYGYTF,TGTGCCAGCAGCCAAGGGGGGACGGGGACTCACTATGGCTACACCTTC
TRBJ2-3,-,-,TRBV19,CASSIQGRGIADTQYF,TGTGCCAGTAGTATTCAGGGCAGGGGAATCGCAGATACGCAGTATTTT
TRBJ1-5,-,-,TRBV27,CASRPTANQPQHF,TGTGCCAGCCGGCCCACAGCTAATCAGCCCCAGCATTTT
TRBJ1-1,-,few,TRBV29-1,CSGALGQNTEAFF,TGCAGCGGGGCCTTGGGGCAGAACACTGAAGCTTTCTTT
TRBJ1-4,-,once,TRBV11-3,CASSSPKGDGEKLFF,TGTGCCAGCAGCTCCCCAAAGGGGGATGGCGAAAAACTGTTTTTT
TRBJ1-2,-,-,TRBV7-2,CASSLKQGNYGYTF,TGTGCCAGCAGCTTAAAGCAGGGTAACTATGGCTACACCTTC
TRBJ1-3,-,-,TRBV19,CASKRENSGNTIYF,TGTGCCAGTAAGCGGGAAAATAGTGGAAACACCATATATTTT
TRBJ2-1,TRBD2,-,TRBV5-1,CASTSGNRNEQFF,TGCGCCTCGACTAGCGGGAATAGAAATGAGCAGTTCTTC
TRBJ2-1,-,-,TRBV5-1,CASSSDSFYNEQFF,TGCGCCAGCAGCTCGGACAGCTTCTACAATGAGCAGTTCTTC
TRBJ2-1,-,-,TRBV29-1,CSVPGLSYNEQFF,TGCAGCGTTCCGGGACTCTCCTACAATGAGCAGTTCTTC
TRBJ2-5,TRBD1,few,TRBV4-1,CASSQSRTGVQETQYF,TGCGCCAGCAGCCAATCAAGGACAGGGGTCCAGGAGACCCAGTACTTC
TRBJ2-1,-,few,TRBV5-4,CASSSLLLPYNEQFF,TGTGCCAGCAGCTCCCTACTCCTTCCCTACAATGAGCAGTTCTTC
TRBJ2-1,-,few,TRBV12-1,CASTHYTPRGQFF,TGTGCCAGCACCCACTATACCCCCAGGGGGCAGTTCTTC
TRBJ2-2,TRBD2,-,TRBV9,CASSVSGGGSTGELFF,TGTGCCAGCAGCGTAAGCGGGGGGGGAAGCACCGGGGAGCTGTTTTTT
TRBJ1-2,-,-,TRBV7-9,CASSSQDFGYTF,TGTGCCAGCAGCTCCCAGGATTTCGGCTACACCTTC
TRBJ2-3,-,-,TRBV6-5,CASSYRTVDTQYF,TGTGCCAGCAGTTACCGGACAGTAGATACGCAGTATTTT
TRBJ2-1,TRBD2,-,TRBV18,CASSPTSGNYNEQFF,TGTGCCAGCTCACCGACTAGCGGGAATTACAATGAGCAGTTCTTC
TRBJ1-4,TRBD1,-,TRBV20-1,CGGQGYEKLFF,TGCGGAGGACAGGGGTATGAAAAACTGTTTTTT